This TCR beta chain is drawn from a study of T-cell reconstitution after alpha-beta-depleted transplantation in children (dated by TCRdb to about 2016). The study in broad terms: Using TCR repertoire profiling, the study followed T-cell immune reconstitution in a quantitative way in children after TCRalphabeta/CD19-depleted allogeneic hematopoietic cell transplantation.

Library creation used PCR. The run used an Illumina HiSeq 2500. To normalize quantification of the TCRbeta repertoire, the TCR libraries were built with molecular barcoding that relied on unique molecular identifiers. The public reads were reprocessed in TCRdb via fastp at Q25 and MiXCR, keeping in-frame beta chains. Identical CDR3 proteins give one entry, which carries the most common genes and DNA. The table for this sample lists 250,000 to 300,000 distinct CDR3 sequences; about a tenth of them were counted only once. The ten top clones hold 9.5% to 13% of the sample. The germline V gene supplies CDR1 SGHAT and CDR2 FQNNGV. V is shortened by 5 bases, J by 1 base, and the region joining them spans 12 bases. Inclusive of the bounding cysteine and phenylalanine, the CDR3 is 15 residues long. The entry retains the CDR3 DNA only, 45 bases that are in frame from base 1. Concerning this clonotype itself: Its antigen target is currently unknown. Base quality data are lacking; no much larger clone is found one base away.

The TCR comes from a human donor who donated a stem cell graft to a child with SCID. The material was PBMCs from the stem cell graft donor, obtained from the stem cell graft. This receptor chain uses TRBV11-2 and TRBJ2-1, with the D call perhaps TRBD1 or TRBD2, as 5 bases match in each case. This receptor carries the CDR3 CASSPGTGSYNEQFF. The nucleotide sequence is given as TGTGCCAGCAGCCCCGGGACCGGGTCCTACAATGAGCAGTTCTTC.